This entry concerns a single T cell receptor beta chain. Its target is not known. The data derive from a study of T-cell memory formation after mild COVID-19. For the study at large: TCR clusters were largely donor specific. General study findings and limits: Pre-infection memory held some responding clones, suggesting pre-existing cross-reactive T cells responded.

After 5'RACE with constant-segment primers, TCR alpha and TCR beta cDNA libraries carrying sample barcodes and UMIs were obtained. TCRdb analysed the 5' RACE reads with MiXCR anew, one entry per CDR3 protein. The table includes approximately 300,000 distinct CDR3 sequences, roughly a fifth detected once. The specimen was PBMCs or a T cell subset sorted from them (not recorded which). The receptor comes from a man younger than 35 who had mild COVID-19 (a few samples of this study predate the infection). Cell type and time point are not known.

The CDR3 DNA reads as TGCAGCGTTGACTTGGAGAACTCCTATGGCTACACCTTC. This translates into CSVDLENSYGYTF. The chain uses TRBV29-1 and TRBJ1-2; D is unclear. This CDR3 has 13 amino acids. Germline CDR1 reads SQVTM; CDR2 reads ANQGSEA. V lost 3 bases and J lost 4, with 12 bases in between.